Presented here are 2 T cell receptor beta chains from one specimen sequenced in a study of shared clonotypes between healthy human individuals. Measured with immunoSEQ multiplex PCR; TCRdb has only the in-frame clones, and not every one. Among approximately 2.1 million clones listed, 90% to 95% were seen once. The sample taken for sequencing was naive CD4+ T cells from PBMCs. Subset described: CD45RA+ positively selected. The source of these receptors is a man between 18 and 29 years old in good health. Some clones in this sample may be carry-over from other donors' samples.

The chain combines TRBV6-1 with TRBJ1-1; 10 positions match TRBD1. The V and J ends lost 4 bases and 5 bases, in that order; junction bases with no gene match: 7. Germline V lookup: CDR1 MNHNS, CDR2 SASEGT. This CDR3 contains 15 residues. DNA of the CDR3: TGTGCCAGCAGTGGTAAGGACAGGGGGAGGACTGAAGCTTTCTTT. Translating it yields CASSGKDRGRTEAFF.

This chain joins TRBV5-1 and TRBJ2-2, with D uncertain. Germline CDR1 reads SGHRS; CDR2 reads YFSETQ. The CDR3 is 15 amino acids. V lost 0 bases, J lost 0 bases, and 6 bases lay in between. The CDR3 DNA sequence: TGCGCCAGCAGCTTGGTGACGGCGAACACCGGGGAGCTGTTTTTT. Translated, it gives CASSLVTANTGELFF. Supplemented by reference TRBV5-1 and TRBJ2-2, the full variable domain reads KAGVTQTPRYLIKTRGQQVTLSCSPISGHRSVSWYQQTPGQGLQFLFEYFSETQRNKGNFPGRFSGRQFSNSRSEMNVSTLELGDSALYLCASSLVTANTGELFFGEGSRLTVL.